A selection of T cell receptor beta chains follows, all from one sample in a study of shared clonotypes between healthy human individuals. Generated by immunoSEQ multiplex PCR, the TCRdb table keeps only in-frame clones and is missing some. The profile shows roughly 2 million clones, over 85% of them singletons. The sample was naive CD8+ T cells sorted from blood. Receptor source: a man aged 18 to 29 in good health. The CDR3 runs from the conserved cysteine through the conserved F or W. D genes are given only for firm matches. Clone size is not always given. Where it is, it says once, few, many or a class for expanded clones.

clone size,D gene,J gene,V gene,CDR3 protein,CDR3 DNA
-,-,TRBJ1-2,TRBV11-1,CASSLPTEDVTGNYGYTF,TGTGCCAGCAGCCTCCCAACCGAAGATGTGACAGGAAACTATGGCTACACCTTC
-,-,TRBJ1-4,TRBV7-9,CASSLAGEGTNEKLFF,TGTGCCAGCAGCTTGGCGGGGGAAGGAACTAATGAAAAACTGTTTTTT
-,TRBD2,TRBJ2-3,TRBV27,CASTGLAGGTDTQYF,TGTGCCAGCACAGGGCTAGCGGGAGGTACAGATACGCAGTATTTT
-,-,TRBJ2-2,TRBV6-6,CASTLTPGELFF,TGTGCCAGCACACTGACTCCGGGGGAGCTGTTTTTT
-,-,TRBJ2-7,TRBV7-9,CASSLNGPYEQYF,TGTGCCAGCAGCTTAAACGGGCCCTACGAGCAGTACTTC
-,-,TRBJ1-1,TRBV7-9,CASSFGGSEAFF,TGTGCCAGCAGCTTTGGGGGGTCTGAAGCTTTCTTT
few,-,TRBJ1-5,TRBV7-9,CASSLEGQPQHF,TGTGCCAGCAGCTTAGAGGGTCAGCCCCAGCATTTT
-,TRBD2,TRBJ2-3,TRBV5-1,CASSLELAGTDTQYF,TGCGCCAGCAGCTTGGAACTAGCGGGCACAGATACGCAGTATTTT
once,TRBD2,TRBJ2-7,TRBV2,CASRVSGAYEQYF,TGTGCCAGCAGGGTTAGCGGGGCCTACGAGCAGTACTTC
-,-,TRBJ1-2,TRBV12-5,CASGLGGIGYGYTF,TGTGCTAGTGGTTTGGGGGGAATTGGCTATGGCTACACCTTC
-,-,TRBJ2-7,TRBV5-6,CASSGQTIYEQYF,TGTGCCAGCAGCGGACAGACGATCTACGAGCAGTACTTC
-,TRBD1,TRBJ2-7,TRBV6-1,CASSEARDRRFFYEQYF,TGTGCCAGCAGTGAAGCTCGGGACAGAAGATTCTTCTACGAGCAGTACTTC
once,-,TRBJ1-1,TRBV9,CASSRGRANTEAFF,TGTGCCAGCAGCCGCGGGAGAGCGAACACTGAAGCTTTCTTT
-,TRBD1,TRBJ2-1,TRBV11-2,CASSLGQNNEQFF,TGTGCCAGCAGCTTGGGACAGAACAATGAGCAGTTCTTC
-,TRBD1,TRBJ1-2,TRBV13,CASSLESAGGLFYGYTF,TGTGCCAGCAGCTTAGAATCGGCAGGGGGCTTATTCTATGGCTACACCTTC
-,TRBD2,TRBJ2-3,TRBV27,CASSLGLAHSTDTQYF,TGTGCCAGCAGTCTCGGACTAGCGCATAGCACAGATACGCAGTATTTT
-,-,TRBJ2-7,TRBV5-6,CASSFWASWAQQYF,TGTGCCAGCAGCTTTTGGGCCAGTTGGGCACAGCAGTACTTC
-,-,TRBJ2-3,TRBV6-6,CASSSWGTDTQYF,TGTGCCAGCAGTTCCTGGGGCACAGATACGCAGTATTTT
-,-,TRBJ1-6,TRBV15,CATSRVPGWANSPLHF,TGTGCCACCAGCAGAGTGCCGGGATGGGCTAATTCACCCCTCCACTTT
-,-,TRBJ1-2,TRBV2,CASSAGDAEFGYTF,TGTGCCAGCAGTGCGGGGGACGCGGAATTCGGCTACACCTTC
-,TRBD1,TRBJ1-1,TRBV27,CASRGTVNTEAFF,TGTGCCAGCAGGGGGACAGTGAACACTGAAGCTTTCTTT
-,-,TRBJ1-2,TRBV5-6,CASSLYGGYTF,TGTGCCAGCAGCTTGTATGGGGGCTACACCTTC
once,-,TRBJ2-1,TRBV7-6,CASSSDWGGGNEQFF,TGTGCCAGCAGCTCCGATTGGGGTGGAGGCAATGAGCAGTTCTTC
few,TRBD1,TRBJ1-4,TRBV2,CASTGTGGEKLFF,TGTGCCAGTACCGGGACAGGAGGTGAAAAACTGTTTTTT
-,TRBD2,TRBJ2-1,TRBV7-9,CASSLVGLAGPRYNEQFF,TGTGCCAGCAGCTTGGTAGGACTAGCGGGCCCCCGCTACAATGAGCAGTTCTTC
-,TRBD1,TRBJ1-1,TRBV23-1,CASTIKAGTVNTEAFF,TGCGCCAGCACTATCAAAGCCGGGACAGTCAACACTGAAGCTTTCTTT
-,-,TRBJ1-1,TRBV6-5,CASSYSLFGADTEAFF,TGTGCCAGCAGTTACTCTTTGTTCGGGGCGGACACTGAAGCTTTCTTT
-,TRBD1,TRBJ1-5,TRBV7-9,CASSRQGGQPQHF,TGTGCCAGCAGCCGACAGGGAGGGCAGCCCCAGCATTTT
-,-,TRBJ2-7,TRBV6-4,CASIGGRGYEQYF,TGTGCCAGCATTGGTGGAAGAGGCTACGAGCAGTACTTC
-,-,TRBJ2-7,TRBV4-1,CASSQEFSYEQYF,TGCGCCAGCAGCCAAGAGTTCAGCTACGAGCAGTACTTC
-,TRBD2,TRBJ2-6,TRBV5-1,CASSLGGGLAVPSGANVLTF,TGCGCCAGCAGCTTGGGGGGAGGTCTAGCGGTCCCCTCTGGGGCCAACGTCCTGACTTTC